This T cell receptor beta chain came from a study of T cells in Graves' hyperthyroidism and ophthalmopathy. RNA transcripts yielded amplified TCR beta CDR3 regions. HTBI primers drove first-round RT-PCR of the TCR CDR3. Using its own MiXCR run on the multiplex PCR reads, TCRdb lists one record per CDR3 protein. Here the sample spans roughly 640,000 distinct CDR3 sequences, approximately 15% being singletons. This clonotype was sampled from a woman aged 35 to 49 with Graves' ophthalmopathy. Sequenced material: blood.

The CDR3 is CASSSGGALTGKLFF. The CDR3 DNA reads TGTGCCAGCAGTTCAGGGGGCGCGTTGACCGGAAAACTGTTTTTT. The chain is built from TRBV6-1 and TRBJ1-4; the match to TRBD1 covers 8 bases. The V gene's germline CDR1 is MNHNS and CDR2 SASEGT. The CDR3 runs to 15 residues. Trimming took 5 bases from V and 10 from J; bases not matched to a gene: 12.